This is a list of T cell receptor beta chains from one sample in a study of cytomegalovirus exposure and HLA in healthy donors. Here immunoSEQ multiplex PCR was the method, and the copy in TCRdb shows in-frame clones only, minus some. The data contain about 190,000 clones, roughly 80% of them singletons. Source material: PBMCs. These receptors all stem from a male donor in good health and CMV-seronegative. Both conserved end residues are trimmed from each CDR3. The order of the fields is V gene, J gene, CDR3 protein.

TRBV7-8	TRBJ1-1	ASSLATGGRGEAF
TRBV4-2	TRBJ2-7	ASSQNRGTSGRSYEQY
TRBV5-4	TRBJ1-4	ASSLYLTDNEKLF
TRBV27	TRBJ2-7	ASSFGQNYEQY
TRBV5-6	TRBJ1-4	ASSLDRGNEKLF
TRBV19	TRBJ1-1	ASSPLTGLSRTEAF
TRBV15	TRBJ2-1	ATSSLAGPIYNEQF
TRBV5-1	TRBJ2-7	ASSLAEGNEQY
TRBV5-1	TRBJ2-7	ASSPLGTSGRGLEQY
TRBV25-1	TRBJ2-1	ASSGDRGHEQF
TRBV4-2	TRBJ1-2	ASSQQTGANYGYT
TRBV11-3	TRBJ2-5	ASSLDGRALGQETQY
TRBV5-5	TRBJ2-5	ASSLSPGQEETQY
TRBV6-5	TRBJ2-7	ASSLDRVKEQY
TRBV6-4	TRBJ2-3	ASSPLAGASTDTQY
TRBV29-1	TRBJ1-1	SVDGQGGDTEAF
TRBV10-3	TRBJ2-7	AAKLDPSSYEQY
TRBV4-1	TRBJ2-1	ASSARDYSYSSYNEQF
TRBV19	TRBJ1-2	ASSTSGNRGNYGYT
TRBV28	TRBJ2-7	ASSFRTGGRYEQY
TRBV30	TRBJ1-1	AWGVAPQRAMNTEAF
TRBV5-1	TRBJ2-5	ASSSGGGETQY
TRBV13	TRBJ1-4	ASSTPGQGGEKLF